Presented here are 8 T cell receptor beta chains from one specimen sequenced in a study of blood T cell repertoires in COVID-19. The method was immunoSEQ multiplex PCR; TCRdb's version includes in-frame clones alone and lacks a portion of them. The data contain some 94,000 clones, 87% of them singletons. Material for sequencing was peripheral blood. The receptors come from a human donor in a cohort sampled during active COVID-19.

The rearrangement links TRBV5-4 to TRBJ2-3, with TRBD2 matching 9 bases. V lost 4 bases to trimming and J lost 5 bases; unmatched junction nucleotides: 8. Germline V lookup: CDR1 SGHNT, CDR2 YYREEE (reference sequence). This CDR3 is 15 amino acids long. CDR3 nucleotide sequence: TGTGCCAGCAGCCCGGAACGGACTAGCGTAGATACGCAGTATTTT. This codes for CASSPERTSVDTQYF.

The chain links TRBV19 to TRBJ1-4, with 9 bases that match TRBD1. Looked up from germline, CDR1 is LNHDA and CDR2 is SQIVND (reference sequence). The CDR3 has 14 residues. Germline trimming cut 4 bases from V and 8 bases from J; bases unmatched to any gene: 5. The CDR3 region is CASSKDRGREKLFF. Here the CDR3 DNA reads TGTGCCAGTAGTAAGGACAGGGGAAGGGAAAAACTGTTTTTT.

The rearrangement links TRBV4-1 to TRBJ2-7; no clear D gene. There are 14 residues in the CDR3. Germline assignment: CDR1 MGHRA and CDR2 YSYEKL. V was clipped by 4 bases and J by 4 bases, with 14 bases between them. The CDR3 DNA follows: TGCGCCAGCAGCCGCGAAGTTTACGTTTACGAGCAGTACTTC. Its translation is CASSREVYVYEQYF.

This clone was detected only a few times. This chain uses TRBV7-9 with TRBJ2-7; 9 bases map to TRBD1. CDR3 size: 15 residues. Germline V gene lookup returns CDR1 SEHNR and CDR2 FQNEAQ (reference sequence). Trimming removed 5 bases from V and 3 bases from J; junction bases left unmatched: 8. The CDR3 bases are TGTGCCAGCAGCCCAGTTGGACAGGGGAGCTACGAGCAGTACTTC. This codes for CASSPVGQGSYEQYF.

V and J are TRBV12-3 or TRBV12-4 and TRBJ1-2; unclear D gene. The CDR3 sequence is 13 residues long. Trimming removed 1 base from V and 6 bases from J, with 9 bases in between. The CDR3 loop is CASSLDYSNGYTF. DNA of the CDR3: TGTGCCAGCAGTTTAGATTACAGTAATGGCTACACCTTC.

V gene TRBV6-5 combines with J gene TRBJ2-5; a weak D match, TRBD2 (6 bases). Germline V lookup: CDR1 MNHEY, CDR2 SVGAGI. The CDR3 has 14 amino acids. The V gene lost 8 bases and the J gene lost 5 bases, with 18 bases spanning the gap. CDR3 sequence (DNA): TGTGCCAGCCGATCCTCAGGGACTGGGGAGACCCAGTACTTC. This codes for CASRSSGTGETQYF.

The V and J genes are TRBV15 and TRBJ2-7; 10 bases agree with TRBD1. The CDR3 totals 17 residues. With V trimmed by 0 bases and J by 4 bases, 9 bases remained unmatched. The V gene's germline CDR1 is LNHNV and CDR2 YYDKDF (reference sequence). CDR3 sequence (DNA): TGTGCCACCAGCAGAGACGTCCTGGGACAGGGGAAGTACGAGCAGTACTTC. Translation: CATSRDVLGQGKYEQYF. Drawing the rest from reference TRBV15 and TRBJ2-7, the complete variable domain is DAMVIQNPRYQVTQFGKPVTLSCSQTLNHNVMYWYQQKSSQAPKLLFHYYDKDFNNEADTPDNFQSRRPNTSFCFLDIRSPGLGDTAMYLCATSRDVLGQGKYEQYFGPGTRLTVT.

V and J are TRBV7-8 and TRBJ2-1, with 8 bases matching TRBD2. Losses at the gene ends were 5 bases for V and 4 bases for J; bases not matched to a gene: 4. The CDR3 loop spans 14 amino acids. Germline V lookup: CDR1 SGHVS, CDR2 FQNEAQ. The CDR3 DNA is TGTGCCAGCAGCGAAGCGGGGGCATACAATGAGCAGTTCTTC. This gives the protein CASSEAGAYNEQFF.